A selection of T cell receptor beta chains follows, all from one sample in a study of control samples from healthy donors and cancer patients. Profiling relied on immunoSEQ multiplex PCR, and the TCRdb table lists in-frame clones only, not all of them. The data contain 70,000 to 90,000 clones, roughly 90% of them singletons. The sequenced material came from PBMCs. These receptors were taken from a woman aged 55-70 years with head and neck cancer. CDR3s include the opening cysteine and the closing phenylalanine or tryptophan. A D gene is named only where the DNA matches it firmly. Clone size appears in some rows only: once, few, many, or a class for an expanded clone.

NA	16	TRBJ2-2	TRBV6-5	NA	CASSYSRGQDTGELFF	TGTGCCAGCAGTTACTCTCGGGGTCAGGACACCGGGGAGCTGTTTTTT
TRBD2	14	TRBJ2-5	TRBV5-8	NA	CASSLGLGDETQYF	TGTGCCAGCAGCCTGGGACTAGGGGACGAGACCCAGTACTTC
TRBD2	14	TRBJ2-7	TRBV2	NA	CASSVVAGDYEQYF	TGTGCCAGCAGTGTGGTAGCGGGAGACTACGAGCAGTACTTC
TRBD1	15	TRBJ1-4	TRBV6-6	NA	CASRRGTASNEKLFF	TGTGCCAGCAGGCGCGGGACAGCATCTAATGAAAAACTGTTTTTT
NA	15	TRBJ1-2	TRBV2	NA	CASSAMAGGVDGYTF	TGTGCCAGCAGTGCTATGGCGGGGGGAGTAGATGGCTACACCTTC
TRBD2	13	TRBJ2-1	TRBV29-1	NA	CSAHERGYNEQFF	TGCAGCGCCCATGAGCGGGGATACAATGAGCAGTTCTTC
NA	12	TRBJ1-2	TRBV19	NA	CASRGGNYGYTF	TGTGCCAGTAGAGGAGGCAACTATGGCTACACCTTC
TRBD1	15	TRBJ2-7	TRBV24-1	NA	CATSGGQDFIDEQYF	TGTGCCACCAGTGGGGGACAGGACTTCATCGACGAGCAGTACTTC
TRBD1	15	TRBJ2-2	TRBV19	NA	CASSISGQGVGELFF	TGTGCCAGTAGTATTTCGGGACAGGGGGTCGGGGAGCTGTTTTTT
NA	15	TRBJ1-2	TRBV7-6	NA	CASSLQDIQEYGYTF	TGTGCCAGCAGCCTCCAGGACATTCAGGAATATGGCTACACCTTC
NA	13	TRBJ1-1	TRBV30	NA	CAWRRFENGEAFF	TGTGCCTGGAGACGTTTTGAGAACGGTGAAGCTTTCTTT
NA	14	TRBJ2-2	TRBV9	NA	CASSETGNTGELFF	TGTGCCAGCAGCGAGACAGGGAACACCGGGGAGCTGTTTTTT
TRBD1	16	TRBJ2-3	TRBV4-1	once	CASSQGVGGYTDTQYF	TGCGCCAGCAGCCAAGGGGTAGGGGGCTACACAGATACGCAGTATTTT
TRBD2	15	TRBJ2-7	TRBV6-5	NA	CASSYGASGNGEQYF	TGTGCCAGCAGTTACGGGGCTAGCGGGAATGGCGAGCAGTACTTC
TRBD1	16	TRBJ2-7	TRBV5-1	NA	CASSLGQGIGSYEQYF	TGCGCCAGCAGCTTGGGACAGGGTATTGGTTCCTACGAGCAGTACTTC
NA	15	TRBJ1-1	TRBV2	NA	CASSEVWGLGTEAFF	TGTGCCAGCAGTGAAGTGTGGGGCCTCGGCACTGAAGCTTTCTTT
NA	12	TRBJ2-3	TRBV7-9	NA	CASSQLTDTQYF	TGTGCCAGCAGCCAGTTGACAGATACGCAGTATTTT